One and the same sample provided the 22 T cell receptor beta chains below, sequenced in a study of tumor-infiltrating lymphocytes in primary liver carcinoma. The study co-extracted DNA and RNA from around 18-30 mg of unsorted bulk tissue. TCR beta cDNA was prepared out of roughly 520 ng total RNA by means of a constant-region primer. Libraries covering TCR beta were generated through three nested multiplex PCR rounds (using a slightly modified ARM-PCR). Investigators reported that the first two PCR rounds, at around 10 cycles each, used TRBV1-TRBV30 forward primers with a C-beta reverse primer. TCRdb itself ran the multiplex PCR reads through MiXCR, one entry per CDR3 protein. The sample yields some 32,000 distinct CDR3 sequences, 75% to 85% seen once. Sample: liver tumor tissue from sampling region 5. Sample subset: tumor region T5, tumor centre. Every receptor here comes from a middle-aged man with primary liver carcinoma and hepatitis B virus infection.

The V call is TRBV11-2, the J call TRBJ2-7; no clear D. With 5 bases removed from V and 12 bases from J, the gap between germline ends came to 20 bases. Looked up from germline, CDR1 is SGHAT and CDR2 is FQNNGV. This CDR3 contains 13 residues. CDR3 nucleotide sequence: TGTGCCAGCAGCGCTTCGGTAACCTACAAGCGGTACTTC. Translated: CASSASVTYKRYF.

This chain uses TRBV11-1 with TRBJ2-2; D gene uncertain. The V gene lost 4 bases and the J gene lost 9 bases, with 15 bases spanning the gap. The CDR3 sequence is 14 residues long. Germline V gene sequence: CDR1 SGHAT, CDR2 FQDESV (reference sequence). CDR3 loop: CASSYTVVTWELFF. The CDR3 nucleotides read TGTGCCAGCAGCTATACAGTGGTTACCTGGGAGCTGTTTTTT.

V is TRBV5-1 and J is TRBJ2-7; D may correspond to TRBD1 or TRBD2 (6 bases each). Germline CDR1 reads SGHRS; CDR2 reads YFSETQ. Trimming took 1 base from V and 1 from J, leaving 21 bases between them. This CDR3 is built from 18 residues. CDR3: CASSLFGGGAGQSYEQYF. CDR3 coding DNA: TGCGCCAGCAGCTTGTTTGGCGGTGGTGCGGGACAATCCTACGAGCAGTACTTC.

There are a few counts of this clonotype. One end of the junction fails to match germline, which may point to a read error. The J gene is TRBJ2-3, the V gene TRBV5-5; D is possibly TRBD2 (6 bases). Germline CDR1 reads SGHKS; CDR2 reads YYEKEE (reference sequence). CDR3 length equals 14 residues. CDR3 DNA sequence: TGTGCCGGCAGCTTGGGGACTTATACAGATACGCAGTATTTT. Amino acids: CAGSLGTYTDTQYF.

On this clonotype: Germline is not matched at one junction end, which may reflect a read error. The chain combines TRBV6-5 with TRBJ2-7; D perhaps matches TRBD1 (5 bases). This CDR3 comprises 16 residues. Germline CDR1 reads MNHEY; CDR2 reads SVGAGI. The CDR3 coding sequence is TGTGCCGGCAGGCCCGGACATGTAGCATCCTTTTACGAGCAGTACTTC. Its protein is CAGRPGHVASFYEQYF.

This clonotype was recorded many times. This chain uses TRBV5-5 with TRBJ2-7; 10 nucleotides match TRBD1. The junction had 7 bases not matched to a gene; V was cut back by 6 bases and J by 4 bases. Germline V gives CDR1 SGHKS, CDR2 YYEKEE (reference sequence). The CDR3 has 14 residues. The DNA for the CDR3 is TGTGCCAGCAACTTCCGGGACAGGGGTTACGAGCAGTACTTC. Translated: CASNFRDRGYEQYF.

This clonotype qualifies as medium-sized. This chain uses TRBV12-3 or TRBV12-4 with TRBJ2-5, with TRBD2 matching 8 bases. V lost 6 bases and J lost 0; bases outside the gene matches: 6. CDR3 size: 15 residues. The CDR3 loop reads CASREGSGDQETQYF. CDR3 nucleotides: TGTGCCAGCAGGGAGGGTAGCGGGGACCAAGAGACCCAGTACTTC.

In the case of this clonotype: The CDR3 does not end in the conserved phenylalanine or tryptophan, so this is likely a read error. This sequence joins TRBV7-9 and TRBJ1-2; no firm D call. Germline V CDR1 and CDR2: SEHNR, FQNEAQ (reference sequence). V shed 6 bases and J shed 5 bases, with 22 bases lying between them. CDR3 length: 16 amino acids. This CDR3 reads CASSPEGRLSQYGYTV. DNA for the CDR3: TGTGCCAGCAGTCCCGAGGGCAGACTGTCCCAGTATGGCTACACCGTC.

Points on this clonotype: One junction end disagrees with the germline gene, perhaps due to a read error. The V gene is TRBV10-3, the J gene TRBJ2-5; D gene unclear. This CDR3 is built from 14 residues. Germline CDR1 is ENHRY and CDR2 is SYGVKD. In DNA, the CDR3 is TGTGCCATCAGTGAACGGGCAGTCCATGAGACCCAGTATTTC. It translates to CAISERAVHETQYF.

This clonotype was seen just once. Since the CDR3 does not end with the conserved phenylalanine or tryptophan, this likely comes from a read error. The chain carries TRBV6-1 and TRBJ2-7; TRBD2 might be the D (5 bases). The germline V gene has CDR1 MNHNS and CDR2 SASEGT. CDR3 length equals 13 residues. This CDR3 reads CASSVERSYGQYS. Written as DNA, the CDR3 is TGTGCCAGCAGTGTTGAGCGGTCCTACGGGCAGTACTCC.

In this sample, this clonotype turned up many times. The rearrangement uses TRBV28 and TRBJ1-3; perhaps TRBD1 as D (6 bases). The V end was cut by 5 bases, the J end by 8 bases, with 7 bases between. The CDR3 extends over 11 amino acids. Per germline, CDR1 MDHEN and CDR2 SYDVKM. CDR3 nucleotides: TGTGCCAGCAGTCAGGGGTACACCATATATTTT. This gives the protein CASSQGYTIYF.

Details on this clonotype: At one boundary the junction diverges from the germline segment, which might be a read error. The chain's CDR3 is CASGQVALLAGAADTQYF. The CDR3 region has the DNA TGTGCCAGCGGCCAAGTGGCGCTTCTAGCGGGAGCGGCAGATACACAGTATTTT. The chain carries TRBV4-2 and TRBJ2-3, with 10 bases that match TRBD2. CDR1 is LGHNA and CDR2 is YNFKEQ in the germline V gene. The CDR3 sequence is 18 residues long.

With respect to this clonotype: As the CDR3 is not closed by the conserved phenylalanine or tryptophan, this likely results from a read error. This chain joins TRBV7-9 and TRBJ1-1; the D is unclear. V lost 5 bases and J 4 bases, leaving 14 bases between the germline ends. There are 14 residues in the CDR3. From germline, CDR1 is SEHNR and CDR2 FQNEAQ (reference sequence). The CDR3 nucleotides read TGTGCCAGCAGCCCTAGCTTAGATGGCACTGAAGCTTTCCTT. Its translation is CASSPSLDGTEAFL.

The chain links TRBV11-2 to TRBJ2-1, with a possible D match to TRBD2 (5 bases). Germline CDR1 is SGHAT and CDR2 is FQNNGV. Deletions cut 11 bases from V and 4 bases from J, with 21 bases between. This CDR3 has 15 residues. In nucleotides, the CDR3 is TGTGCCGGCAACATGGGCAAAGCGGTGTACAATGAGCAGTTCTTC. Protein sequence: CAGNMGKAVYNEQFF.

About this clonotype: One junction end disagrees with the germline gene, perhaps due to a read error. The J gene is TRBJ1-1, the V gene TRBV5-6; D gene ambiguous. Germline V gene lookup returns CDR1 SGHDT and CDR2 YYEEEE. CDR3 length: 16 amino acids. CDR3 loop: CASSQNHSYGREGAFF. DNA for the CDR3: TGTGCCAGCAGCCAGAATCACTCATACGGACGGGAGGGAGCTTTCTTC. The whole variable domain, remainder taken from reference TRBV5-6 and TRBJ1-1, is DAGVTQSPTHLIKTRGQQVTLRCSPKSGHDTVSWYQQALGQGPQFIFQYYEEEERQRGNFPDRFSGHQFPNYSSELNVNALLLGDSALYLCASSQNHSYGREGAFFGQGTRLTVV.

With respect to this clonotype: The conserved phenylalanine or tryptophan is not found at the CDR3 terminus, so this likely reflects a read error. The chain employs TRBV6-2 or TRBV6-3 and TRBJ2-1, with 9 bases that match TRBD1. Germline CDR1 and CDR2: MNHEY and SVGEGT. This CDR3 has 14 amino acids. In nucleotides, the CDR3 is TGTGACGGCAATCCGGGACAGGGAGCTGGAGAGCAGTTCCTC. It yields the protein CDGNPGQGAGEQFL.

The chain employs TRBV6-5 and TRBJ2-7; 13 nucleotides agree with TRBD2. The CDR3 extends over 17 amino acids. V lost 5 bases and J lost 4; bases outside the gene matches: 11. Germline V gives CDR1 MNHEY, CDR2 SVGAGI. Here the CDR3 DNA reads TGTGCCAGCAGTCGACAGTCGGGACTAGCGGGAAGTTACGAGCAGTACTTC. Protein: CASSRQSGLAGSYEQYF.

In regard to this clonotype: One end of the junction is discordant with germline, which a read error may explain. The chain's CDR3 is CTSSLTSIIDEQFF. In DNA form, the CDR3 reads TGTACCAGCAGCTTGACTAGTATTATCGATGAGCAGTTCTTC. The J gene is TRBJ2-1, the V gene TRBV11-2; TRBD2 is a possible D gene (6 bases). CDR3 length: 14 residues. Per the germline V gene, CDR1 is SGHAT and CDR2 is FQNNGV.

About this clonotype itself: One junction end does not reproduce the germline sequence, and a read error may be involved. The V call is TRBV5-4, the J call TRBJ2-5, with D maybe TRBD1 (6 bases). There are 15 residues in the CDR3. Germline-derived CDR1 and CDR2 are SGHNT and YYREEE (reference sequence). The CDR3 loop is CGSSLDRKTQETQYF. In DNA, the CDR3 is TGTGGCAGCAGCCTAGACAGGAAAACCCAAGAGACCCAGTACTTC.

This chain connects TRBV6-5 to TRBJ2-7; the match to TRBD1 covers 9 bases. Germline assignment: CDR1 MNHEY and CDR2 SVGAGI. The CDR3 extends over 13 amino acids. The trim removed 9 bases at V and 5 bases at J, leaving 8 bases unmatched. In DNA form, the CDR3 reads TGTGCCAGTAGCCACAGGACAGGGGACGAGCAGTACTTC. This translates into CASSHRTGDEQYF.

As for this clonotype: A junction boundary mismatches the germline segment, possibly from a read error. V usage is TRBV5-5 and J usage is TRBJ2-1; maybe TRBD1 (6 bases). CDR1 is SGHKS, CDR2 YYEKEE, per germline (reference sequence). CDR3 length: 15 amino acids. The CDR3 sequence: CASNLVPGQYNEQLF. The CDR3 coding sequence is TGTGCCAGCAACTTGGTTCCCGGACAGTACAATGAGCAGCTCTTC.

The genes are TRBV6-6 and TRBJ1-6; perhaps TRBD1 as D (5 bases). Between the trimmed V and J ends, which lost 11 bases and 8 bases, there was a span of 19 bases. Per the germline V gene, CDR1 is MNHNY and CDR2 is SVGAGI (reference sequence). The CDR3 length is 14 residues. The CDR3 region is CACGSSGIDSPLHF. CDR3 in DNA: TGTGCCTGCGGTTCCTCAGGGATAGATTCACCCCTCCACTTT.